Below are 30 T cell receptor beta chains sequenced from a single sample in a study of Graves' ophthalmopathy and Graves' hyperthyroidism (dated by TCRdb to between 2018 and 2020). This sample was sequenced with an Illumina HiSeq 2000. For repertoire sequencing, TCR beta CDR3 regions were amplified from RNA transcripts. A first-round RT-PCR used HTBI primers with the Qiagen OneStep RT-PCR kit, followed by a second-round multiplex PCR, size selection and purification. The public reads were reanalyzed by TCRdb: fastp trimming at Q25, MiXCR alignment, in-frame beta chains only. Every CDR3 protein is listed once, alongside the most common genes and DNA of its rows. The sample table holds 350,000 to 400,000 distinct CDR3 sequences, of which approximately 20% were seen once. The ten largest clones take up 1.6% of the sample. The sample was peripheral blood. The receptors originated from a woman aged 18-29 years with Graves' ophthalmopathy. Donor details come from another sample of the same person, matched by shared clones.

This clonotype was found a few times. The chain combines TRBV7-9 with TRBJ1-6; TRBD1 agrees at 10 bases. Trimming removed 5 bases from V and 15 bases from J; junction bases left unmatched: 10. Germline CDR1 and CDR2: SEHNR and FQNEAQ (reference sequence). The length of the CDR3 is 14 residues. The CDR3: CASSPGTGVSLLHF. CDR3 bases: TGTGCCAGCAGCCCCGGGACAGGGGTTTCGCTCCTCCACTTT. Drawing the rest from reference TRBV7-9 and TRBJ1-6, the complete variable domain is DTGVSQNPRHKITKRGQNVTFRCDPISEHNRLYWYRQTLGQGPEFLTYFQNEAQLEKSRLLSDRFSAERPKGSFSTLEIQRTEQGDSAMYLCASSPGTGVSLLHFGNGTRLTVT.

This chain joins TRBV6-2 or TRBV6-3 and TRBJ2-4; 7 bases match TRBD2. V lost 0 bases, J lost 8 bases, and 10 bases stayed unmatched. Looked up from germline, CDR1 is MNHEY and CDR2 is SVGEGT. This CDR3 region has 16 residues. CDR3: CASSYSKAGGMHIQYF. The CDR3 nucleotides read TGTGCCAGCAGTTACTCGAAGGCCGGGGGGATGCACATTCAGTACTTC.

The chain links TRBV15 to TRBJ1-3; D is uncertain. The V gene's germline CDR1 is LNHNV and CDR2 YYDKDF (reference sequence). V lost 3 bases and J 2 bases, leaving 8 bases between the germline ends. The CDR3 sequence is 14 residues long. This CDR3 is CATSSARAGNTIYF. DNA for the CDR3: TGTGCCACCAGCAGTGCTAGGGCTGGAAACACCATATATTTT.

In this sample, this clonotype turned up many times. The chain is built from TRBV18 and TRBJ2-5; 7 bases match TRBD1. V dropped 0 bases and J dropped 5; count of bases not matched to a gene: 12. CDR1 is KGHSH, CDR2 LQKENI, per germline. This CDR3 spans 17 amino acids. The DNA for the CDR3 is TGTGCCAGCTCACCACCGGACAGGCGGGTTTTAGGGGAGACCCAGTACTTC. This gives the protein CASSPPDRRVLGETQYF.

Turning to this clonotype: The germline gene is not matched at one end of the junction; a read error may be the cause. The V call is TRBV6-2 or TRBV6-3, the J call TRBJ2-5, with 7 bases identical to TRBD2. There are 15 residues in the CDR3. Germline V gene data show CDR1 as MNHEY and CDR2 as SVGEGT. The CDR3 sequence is CAGSDRLAVQETQYF. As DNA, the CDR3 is TGTGCCGGCAGCGATAGACTAGCCGTCCAAGAGACCCAGTACTTC.

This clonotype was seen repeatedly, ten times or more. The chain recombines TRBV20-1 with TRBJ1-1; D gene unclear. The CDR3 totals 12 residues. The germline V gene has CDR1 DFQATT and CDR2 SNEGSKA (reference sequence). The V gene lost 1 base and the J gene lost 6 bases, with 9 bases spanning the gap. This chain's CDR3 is CSARVDSAEAFF. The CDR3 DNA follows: TGCAGTGCTAGAGTAGATTCGGCTGAAGCTTTCTTT.

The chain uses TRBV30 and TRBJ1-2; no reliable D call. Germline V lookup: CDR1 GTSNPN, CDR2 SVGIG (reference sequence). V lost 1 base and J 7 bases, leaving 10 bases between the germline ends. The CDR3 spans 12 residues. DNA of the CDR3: TGTGCCTGGAGTGCCTTTGGCGTTGGCTACACCTTC. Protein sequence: CAWSAFGVGYTF.

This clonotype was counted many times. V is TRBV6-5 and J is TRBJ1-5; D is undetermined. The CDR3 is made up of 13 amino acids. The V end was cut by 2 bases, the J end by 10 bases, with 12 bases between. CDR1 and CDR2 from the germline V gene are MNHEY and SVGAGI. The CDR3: CASSYGKMRPQHF. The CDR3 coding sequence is TGTGCCAGCAGTTACGGAAAAATGAGACCCCAGCATTTT.

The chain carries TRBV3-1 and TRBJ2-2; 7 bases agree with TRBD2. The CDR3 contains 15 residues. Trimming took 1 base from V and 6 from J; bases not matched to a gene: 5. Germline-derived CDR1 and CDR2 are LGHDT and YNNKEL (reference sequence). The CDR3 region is CASSQVAGRAGELFF. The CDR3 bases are TGTGCCAGCAGCCAAGTGGCAGGGAGGGCCGGGGAGCTGTTTTTT.

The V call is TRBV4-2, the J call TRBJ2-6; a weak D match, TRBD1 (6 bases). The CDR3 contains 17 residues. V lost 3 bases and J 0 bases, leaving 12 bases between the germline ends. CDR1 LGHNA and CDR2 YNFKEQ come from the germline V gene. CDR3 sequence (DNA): TGTGCCAGCAGCCAGCAGGGGTTCACCTCTGGGGCCAACGTCCTGACTTTC. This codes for CASSQQGFTSGANVLTF.

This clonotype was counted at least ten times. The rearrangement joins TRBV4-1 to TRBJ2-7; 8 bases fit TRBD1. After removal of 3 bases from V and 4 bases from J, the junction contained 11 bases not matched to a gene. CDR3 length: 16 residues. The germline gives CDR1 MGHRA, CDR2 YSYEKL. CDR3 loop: CASSHAPGQDPYEQYF. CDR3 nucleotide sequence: TGCGCCAGCAGCCATGCGCCGGGACAGGACCCTTACGAGCAGTACTTC.

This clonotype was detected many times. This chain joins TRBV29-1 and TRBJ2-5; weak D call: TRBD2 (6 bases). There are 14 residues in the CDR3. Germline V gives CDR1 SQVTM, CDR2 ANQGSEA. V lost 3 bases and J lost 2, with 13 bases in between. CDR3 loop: CSVDGPAGQETQYF. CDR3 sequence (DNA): TGCAGCGTTGATGGTCCCGCGGGACAAGAGACCCAGTACTTC.

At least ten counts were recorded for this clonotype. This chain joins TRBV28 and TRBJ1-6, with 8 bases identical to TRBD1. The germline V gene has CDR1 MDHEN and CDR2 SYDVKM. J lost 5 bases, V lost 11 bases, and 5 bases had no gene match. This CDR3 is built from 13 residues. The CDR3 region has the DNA TGTGCCGTTACGGGACAGGATAATTCACCCCTCCACTTT. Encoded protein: CAVTGQDNSPLHF.

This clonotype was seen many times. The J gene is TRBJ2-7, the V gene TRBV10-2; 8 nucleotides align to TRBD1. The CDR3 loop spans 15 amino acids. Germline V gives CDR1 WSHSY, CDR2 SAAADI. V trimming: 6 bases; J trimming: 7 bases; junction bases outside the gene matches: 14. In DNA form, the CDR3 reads TGCGCCAGCAGACCACCGGGACAGGTGGCCTGGGAGCAGTACTTC. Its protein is CASRPPGQVAWEQYF.

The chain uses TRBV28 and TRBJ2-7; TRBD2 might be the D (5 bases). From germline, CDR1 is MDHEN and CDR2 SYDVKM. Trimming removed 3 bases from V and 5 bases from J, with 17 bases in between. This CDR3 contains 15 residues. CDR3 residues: CASSFSGSFIHEQYF. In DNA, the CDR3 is TGTGCCAGCAGTTTTAGTGGGAGTTTCATCCACGAGCAGTACTTC. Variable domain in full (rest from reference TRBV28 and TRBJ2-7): DVKVTQSSRYLVKRTGEKVFLECVQDMDHENMFWYRQDPGLGLRLIYFSYDVKMKEKGDIPEGYSVSREKKERFSLILESASTNQTSMYLCASSFSGSFIHEQYFGPGTRLTVT.

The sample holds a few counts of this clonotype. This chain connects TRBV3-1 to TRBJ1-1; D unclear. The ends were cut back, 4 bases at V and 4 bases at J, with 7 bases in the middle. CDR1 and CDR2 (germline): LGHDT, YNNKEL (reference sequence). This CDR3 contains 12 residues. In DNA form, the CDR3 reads TGTGCCAGCAGCCCAAGCCCCACTGAAGCTTTCTTT. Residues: CASSPSPTEAFF.

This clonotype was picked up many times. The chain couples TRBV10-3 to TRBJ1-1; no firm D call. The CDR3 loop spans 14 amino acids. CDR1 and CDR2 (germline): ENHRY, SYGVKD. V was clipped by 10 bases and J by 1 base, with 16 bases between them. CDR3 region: CATRREVGNTEAFF. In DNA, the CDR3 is TGTGCCACCAGGCGGGAGGTTGGGAACACTGAAGCTTTCTTT.

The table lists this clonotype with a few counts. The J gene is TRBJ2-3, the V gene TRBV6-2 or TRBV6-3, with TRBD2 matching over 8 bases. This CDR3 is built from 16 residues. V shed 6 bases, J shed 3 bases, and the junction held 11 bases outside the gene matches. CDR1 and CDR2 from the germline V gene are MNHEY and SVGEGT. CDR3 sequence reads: CASSPPPAGATDTQYF. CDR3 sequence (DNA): TGTGCCAGCAGCCCCCCCCCAGCGGGGGCGACAGATACGCAGTATTTT.

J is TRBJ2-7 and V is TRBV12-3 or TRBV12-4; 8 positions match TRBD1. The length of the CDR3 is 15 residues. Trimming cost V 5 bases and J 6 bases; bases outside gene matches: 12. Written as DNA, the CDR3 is TGTGCCAGCAGTACTACCGGGACAGGAAGATCCGAGCAGTACTTC. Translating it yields CASSTTGTGRSEQYF.

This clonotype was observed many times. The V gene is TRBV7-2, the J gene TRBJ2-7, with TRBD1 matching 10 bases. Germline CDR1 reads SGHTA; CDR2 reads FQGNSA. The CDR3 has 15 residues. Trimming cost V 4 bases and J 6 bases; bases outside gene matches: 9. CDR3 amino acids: CASSSKGQGSAEQYF. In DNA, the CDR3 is TGTGCCAGCAGCTCTAAGGGACAGGGGTCGGCCGAGCAGTACTTC.

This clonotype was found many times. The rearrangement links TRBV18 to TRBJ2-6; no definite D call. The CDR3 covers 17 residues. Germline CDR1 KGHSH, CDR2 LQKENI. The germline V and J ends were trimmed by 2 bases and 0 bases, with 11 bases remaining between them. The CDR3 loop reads CASSPSARPSGANVLTF. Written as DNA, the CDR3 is TGTGCCAGCTCACCAAGCGCGAGGCCCTCTGGGGCCAACGTCCTGACTTTC.

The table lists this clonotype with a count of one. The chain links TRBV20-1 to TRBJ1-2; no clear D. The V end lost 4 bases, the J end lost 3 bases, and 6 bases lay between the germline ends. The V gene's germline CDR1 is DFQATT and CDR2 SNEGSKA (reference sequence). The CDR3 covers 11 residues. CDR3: CSAKHDYGYTF. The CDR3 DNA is TGCAGTGCTAAGCACGACTATGGCTACACCTTC.

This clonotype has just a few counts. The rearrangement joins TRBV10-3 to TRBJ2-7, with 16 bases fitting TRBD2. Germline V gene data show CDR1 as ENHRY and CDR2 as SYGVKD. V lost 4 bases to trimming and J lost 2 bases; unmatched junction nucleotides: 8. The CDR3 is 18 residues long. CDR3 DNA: TGTGCCATCAGTGGGGGACTAGCGGGGGGGCCGGTCGCCTACGAGCAGTACTTC. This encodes CAISGGLAGGPVAYEQYF.

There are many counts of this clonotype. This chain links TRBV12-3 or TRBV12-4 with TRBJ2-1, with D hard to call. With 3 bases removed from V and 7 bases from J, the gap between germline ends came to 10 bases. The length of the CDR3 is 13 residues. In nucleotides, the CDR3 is TGTGCCAGCAGTTTCAGGCTCCTAAATGAGCAGTTCTTC. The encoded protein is CASSFRLLNEQFF.

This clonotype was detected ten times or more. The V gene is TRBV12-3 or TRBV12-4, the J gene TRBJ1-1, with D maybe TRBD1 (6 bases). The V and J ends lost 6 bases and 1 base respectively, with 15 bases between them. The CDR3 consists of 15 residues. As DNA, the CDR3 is TGTGCCAGCAGGGTCAGACAGGAACCGAACACTGAAGCTTTCTTT. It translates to CASRVRQEPNTEAFF.

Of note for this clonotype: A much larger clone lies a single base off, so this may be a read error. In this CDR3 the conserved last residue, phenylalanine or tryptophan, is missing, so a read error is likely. The CDR3 DNA reads TGTGCCAGCAATGGGGGGCGATGGGAGACCCAGTACTCC. Its translation: CASNGGRWETQYS. The chain employs TRBV28 and TRBJ2-5; TRBD1 or TRBD2 may be the D gene (6 bases each). V lost 7 bases and J 5 bases, leaving 14 bases between the germline ends. In germline, CDR1 is MDHEN, CDR2 SYDVKM. This CDR3 has 13 amino acids.

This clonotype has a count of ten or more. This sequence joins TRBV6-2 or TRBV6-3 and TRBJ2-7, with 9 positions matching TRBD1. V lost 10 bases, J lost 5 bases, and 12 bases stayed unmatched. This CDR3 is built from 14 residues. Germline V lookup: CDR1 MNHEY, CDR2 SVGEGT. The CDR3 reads CATSKRDRDHEQYF. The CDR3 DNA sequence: TGTGCCACCTCCAAGAGGGACAGGGACCACGAGCAGTACTTC.

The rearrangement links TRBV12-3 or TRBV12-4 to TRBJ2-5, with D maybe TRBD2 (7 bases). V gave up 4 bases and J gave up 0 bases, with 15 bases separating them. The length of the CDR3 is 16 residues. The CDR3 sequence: CASSWGGPMYQETQYF. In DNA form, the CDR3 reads TGTGCCAGCAGTTGGGGGGGCCCTATGTACCAAGAGACCCAGTACTTC.

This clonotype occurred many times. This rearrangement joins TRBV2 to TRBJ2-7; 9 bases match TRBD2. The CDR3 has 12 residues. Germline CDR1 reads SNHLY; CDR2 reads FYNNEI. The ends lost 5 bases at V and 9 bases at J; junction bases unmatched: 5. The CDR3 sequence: CASSPKAGGQYF. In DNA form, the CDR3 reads TGTGCCAGCAGTCCTAAAGCGGGAGGGCAGTACTTC.

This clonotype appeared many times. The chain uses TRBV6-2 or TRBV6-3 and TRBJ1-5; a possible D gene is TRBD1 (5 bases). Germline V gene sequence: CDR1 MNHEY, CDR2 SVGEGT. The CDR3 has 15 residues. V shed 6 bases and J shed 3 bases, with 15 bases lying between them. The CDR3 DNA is TGTGCCAGCAGCCCCGGGGGGACCTTCAATCAGCCCCAGCATTTT. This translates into CASSPGGTFNQPQHF.